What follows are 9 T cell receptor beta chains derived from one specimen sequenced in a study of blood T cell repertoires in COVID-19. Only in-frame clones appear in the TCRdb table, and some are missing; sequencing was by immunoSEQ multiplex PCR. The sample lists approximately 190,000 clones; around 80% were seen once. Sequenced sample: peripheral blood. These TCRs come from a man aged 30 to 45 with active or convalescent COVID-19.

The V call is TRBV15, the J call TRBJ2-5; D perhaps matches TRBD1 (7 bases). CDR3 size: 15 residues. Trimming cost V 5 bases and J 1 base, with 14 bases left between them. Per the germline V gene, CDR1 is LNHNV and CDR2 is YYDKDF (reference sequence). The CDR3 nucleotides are TGTGCCACCAGCCCCAGACAGGGAGGCCAAGAGACCCAGTACTTC. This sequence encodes CATSPRQGGQETQYF.

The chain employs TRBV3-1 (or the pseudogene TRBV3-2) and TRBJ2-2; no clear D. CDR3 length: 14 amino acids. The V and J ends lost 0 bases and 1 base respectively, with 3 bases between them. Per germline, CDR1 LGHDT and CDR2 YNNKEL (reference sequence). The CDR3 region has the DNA TGTGCCAGCAGCCAAGACGGGAACACCGGGGAGCTGTTTTTT. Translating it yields CASSQDGNTGELFF.

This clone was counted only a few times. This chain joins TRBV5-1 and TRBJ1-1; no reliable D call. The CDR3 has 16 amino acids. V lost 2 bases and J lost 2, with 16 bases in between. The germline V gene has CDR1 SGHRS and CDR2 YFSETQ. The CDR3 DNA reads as TGCGCCAGCAGCTTCCGGGAGGGCCCCTCCAACACTGAAGCTTTCTTT. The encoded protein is CASSFREGPSNTEAFF.

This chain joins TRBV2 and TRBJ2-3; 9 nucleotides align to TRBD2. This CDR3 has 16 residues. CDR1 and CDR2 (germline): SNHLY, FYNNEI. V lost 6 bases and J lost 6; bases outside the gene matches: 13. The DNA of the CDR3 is TGTGCCAGCAGGGAGACTAGCGGCCTTCACGGGGATACGCAGTATTTT. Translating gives CASRETSGLHGDTQYF.

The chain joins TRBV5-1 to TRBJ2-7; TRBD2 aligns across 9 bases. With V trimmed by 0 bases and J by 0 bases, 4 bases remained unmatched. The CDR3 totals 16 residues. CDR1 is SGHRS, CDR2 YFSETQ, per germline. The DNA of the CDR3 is TGCGCCAGCAGCTTGGAGCTAGCGGGATCCTCCTACGAGCAGTACTTC. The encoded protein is CASSLELAGSSYEQYF.

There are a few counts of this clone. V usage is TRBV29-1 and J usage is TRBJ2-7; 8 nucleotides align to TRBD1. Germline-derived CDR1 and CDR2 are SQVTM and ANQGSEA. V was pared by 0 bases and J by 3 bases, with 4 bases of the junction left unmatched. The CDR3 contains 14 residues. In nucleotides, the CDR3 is TGCAGCGTTGAAGACAGACAGGGGCGCTACGAGCAGTACTTC. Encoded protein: CSVEDRQGRYEQYF.

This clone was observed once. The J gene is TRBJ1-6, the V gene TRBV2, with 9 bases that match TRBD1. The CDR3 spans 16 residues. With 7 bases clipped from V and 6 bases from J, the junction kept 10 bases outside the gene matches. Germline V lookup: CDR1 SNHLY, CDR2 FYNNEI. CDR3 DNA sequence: TGTGCCAGCAATAGGGGACAGGGTACTTTTAATTCACCCCTCCACTTT. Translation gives CASNRGQGTFNSPLHF. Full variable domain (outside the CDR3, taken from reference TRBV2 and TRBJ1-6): EPEVTQTPSHQVTQMGQEVILRCVPISNHLYFYWYRQILGQKVEFLVSFYNNEISEKSEIFDDQFSVERPDGSNFTLKIRSTKLEDSAMYFCASNRGQGTFNSPLHFGNGTRLTVT.

This CDR3 reads CASSENLRFSAGNTIYF. DNA of the CDR3: TGTGCCAGCAGTGAAAACTTGCGGTTTTCCGCTGGAAACACCATATATTTT. The rearrangement uses TRBV2 and TRBJ1-3; D not certain. The CDR3 spans 17 residues. Trimming removed 2 bases from V and 2 bases from J, with 16 bases in between. Germline lookup yields CDR1 SNHLY and CDR2 FYNNEI.

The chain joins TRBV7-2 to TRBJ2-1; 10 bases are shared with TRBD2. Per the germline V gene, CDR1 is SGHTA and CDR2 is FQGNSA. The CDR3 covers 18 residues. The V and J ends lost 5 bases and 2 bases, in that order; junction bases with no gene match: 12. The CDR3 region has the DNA TGTGCCAGCAGCCAGGATCGTAGCGGGAGGACCCCCTACAATGAGCAGTTCTTC. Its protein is CASSQDRSGRTPYNEQFF. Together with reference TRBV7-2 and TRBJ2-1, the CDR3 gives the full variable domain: GAGVSQSPSNKVTEKGKDVELRCDPISGHTALYWYRQSLGQGLEFLIYFQGNSAPDKSGLPSDRFSAERTGGSVSTLTIQRTQQEDSAVYLCASSQDRSGRTPYNEQFFGPGTRLTVL.